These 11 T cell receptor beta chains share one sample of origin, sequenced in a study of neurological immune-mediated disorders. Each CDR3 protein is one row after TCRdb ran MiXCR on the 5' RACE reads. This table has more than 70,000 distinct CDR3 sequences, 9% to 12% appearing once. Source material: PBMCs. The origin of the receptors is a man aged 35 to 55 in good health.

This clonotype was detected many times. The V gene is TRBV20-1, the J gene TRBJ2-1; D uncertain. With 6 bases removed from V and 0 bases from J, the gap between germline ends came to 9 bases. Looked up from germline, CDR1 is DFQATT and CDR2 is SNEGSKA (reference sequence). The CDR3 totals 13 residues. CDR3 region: CSALGYSYNEQFF. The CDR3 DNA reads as TGCAGTGCGCTGGGGTACTCCTACAATGAGCAGTTCTTC.

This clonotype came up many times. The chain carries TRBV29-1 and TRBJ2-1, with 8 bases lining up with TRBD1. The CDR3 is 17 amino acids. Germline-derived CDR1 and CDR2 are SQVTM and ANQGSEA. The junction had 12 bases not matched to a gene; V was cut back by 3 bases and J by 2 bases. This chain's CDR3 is CSVDGTRGTGTYNEQFF. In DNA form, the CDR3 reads TGCAGCGTTGATGGGACGAGAGGGACAGGAACCTACAATGAGCAGTTCTTC.

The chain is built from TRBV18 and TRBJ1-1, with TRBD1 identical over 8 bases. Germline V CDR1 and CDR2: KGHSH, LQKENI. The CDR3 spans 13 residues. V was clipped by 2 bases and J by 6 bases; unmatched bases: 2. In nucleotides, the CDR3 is TGTGCCAGCTCACCATCACAGGGGGCTGAAGCTTTCTTT. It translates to CASSPSQGAEAFF.

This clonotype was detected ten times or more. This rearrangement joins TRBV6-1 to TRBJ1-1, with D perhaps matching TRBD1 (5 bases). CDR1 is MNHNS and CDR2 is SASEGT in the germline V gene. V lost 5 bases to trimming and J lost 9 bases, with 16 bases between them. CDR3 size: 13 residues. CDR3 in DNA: TGTGCCAGCAGTTCCGACTCTGGGGGAAAAGCTTTCTTT. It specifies CASSSDSGGKAFF.

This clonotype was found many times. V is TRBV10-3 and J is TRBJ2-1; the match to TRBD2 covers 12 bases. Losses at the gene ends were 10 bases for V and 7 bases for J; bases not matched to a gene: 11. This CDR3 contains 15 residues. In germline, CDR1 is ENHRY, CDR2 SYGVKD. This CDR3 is CATEELAGGSNEQFF. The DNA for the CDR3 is TGTGCCACCGAGGAGCTAGCGGGGGGGAGTAATGAGCAGTTCTTC.

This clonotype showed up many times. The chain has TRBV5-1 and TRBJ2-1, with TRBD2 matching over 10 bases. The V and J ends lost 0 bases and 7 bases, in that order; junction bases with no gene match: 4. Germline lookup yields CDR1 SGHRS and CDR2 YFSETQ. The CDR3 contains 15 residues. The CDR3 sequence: CASSLELAGRNEQFF. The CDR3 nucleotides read TGCGCCAGCAGCTTGGAACTAGCGGGACGGAATGAGCAGTTCTTC.

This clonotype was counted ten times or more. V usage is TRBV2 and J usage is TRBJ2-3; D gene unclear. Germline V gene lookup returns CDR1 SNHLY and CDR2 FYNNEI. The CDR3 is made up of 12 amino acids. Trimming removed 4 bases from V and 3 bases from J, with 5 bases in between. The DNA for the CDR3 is TGTGCCAGCAGTGGACATACAGATACGCAGTATTTT. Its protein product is CASSGHTDTQYF.

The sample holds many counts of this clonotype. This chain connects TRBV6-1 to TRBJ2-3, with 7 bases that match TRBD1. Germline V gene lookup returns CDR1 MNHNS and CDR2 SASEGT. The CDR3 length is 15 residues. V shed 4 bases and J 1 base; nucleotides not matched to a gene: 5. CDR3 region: CASSVTGAGTDTQYF. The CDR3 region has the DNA TGTGCCAGCAGTGTTACAGGGGCTGGCACAGATACGCAGTATTTT.

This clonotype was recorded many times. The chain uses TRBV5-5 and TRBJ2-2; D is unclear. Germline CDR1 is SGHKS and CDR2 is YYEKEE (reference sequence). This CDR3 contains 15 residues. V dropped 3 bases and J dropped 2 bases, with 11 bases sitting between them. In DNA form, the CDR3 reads TGTGCCAGCAGCTCCGGGTCTCCTAACACCGGGGAGCTGTTTTTT. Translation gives CASSSGSPNTGELFF.

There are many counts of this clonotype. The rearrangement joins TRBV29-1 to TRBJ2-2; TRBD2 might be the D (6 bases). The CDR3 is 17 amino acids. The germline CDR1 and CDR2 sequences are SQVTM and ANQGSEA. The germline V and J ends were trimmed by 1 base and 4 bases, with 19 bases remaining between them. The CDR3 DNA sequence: TGCAGCGTTGAAGTCCCTATCGGGGGACCAAGCACCGGGGAGCTGTTTTTT. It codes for CSVEVPIGGPSTGELFF.

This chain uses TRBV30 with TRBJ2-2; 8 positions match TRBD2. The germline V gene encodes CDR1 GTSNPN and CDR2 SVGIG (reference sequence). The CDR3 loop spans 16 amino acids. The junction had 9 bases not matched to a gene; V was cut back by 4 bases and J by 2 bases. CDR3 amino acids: CAWKLGGDINTGELFF. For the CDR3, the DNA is TGTGCCTGGAAGCTCGGGGGGGACATCAACACCGGGGAGCTGTTTTTT.